A single sample is the source of the 15 T cell receptor beta chains below, sequenced in a study of blood T cell repertoires in COVID-19. The data were produced by immunoSEQ multiplex PCR, yet TCRdb's version contains in-frame clones alone and is incomplete. The data show some 49,000 clones, with around 81% seen just once and 20% to 25% held by the top ten. Sequenced material: peripheral blood. All receptors derive from a woman of 80 years or more with COVID-19, enrolled during active disease.

The chain carries TRBV7-3 and TRBJ2-1; D unclear. The CDR3 totals 13 residues. The V gene lost 3 bases and the J gene lost 9 bases, with 12 bases spanning the gap. Looked up from germline, CDR1 is SGHTA and CDR2 is FQGTGA. The CDR3, as DNA: TGTGCCAGCAGCTTCACCTACCTTGGTGAGCAGTTCTTC. Translating gives CASSFTYLGEQFF.

Here the CDR3 DNA reads TGTGCCAGCAGCTTAAAGGCAGGGTTGGGCAATGAGCAGTTCTTC. Translation gives CASSLKAGLGNEQFF. The chain joins TRBV11-3 to TRBJ2-1; a possible D gene is TRBD1 (5 bases). Looked up from germline, CDR1 is SGHNT and CDR2 is YENEEA. Trimming removed 2 bases at V and 6 bases at J, with 14 bases between. The CDR3 is 15 residues long.

CDR3 in amino acids: CASKRGGYGYTF. The DNA for the CDR3 is TGTGCCAGTAAGCGGGGGGGATATGGCTACACCTTC. The chain employs TRBV12-3 or TRBV12-4 and TRBJ1-2; possible D gene TRBD1, 5 bases. The CDR3 runs to 12 residues. Trimming removed 9 bases from V and 5 bases from J, with 13 bases in between.

The chain recombines TRBV7-6 with TRBJ2-2; weak D call: TRBD2 (6 bases). Trimming stripped 3 bases from V and 0 bases from J, with 17 bases between. Germline values: CDR1 SGHVS, CDR2 FNYEAQ. This CDR3 has 18 amino acids. The DNA for the CDR3 is TGTGCCAGCAGCTTCGAAGCGGACTACCTCGCGAACACCGGGGAGCTGTTTTTT. This codes for CASSFEADYLANTGELFF. The variable domain in full, with the rest retrieved from reference TRBV7-6 and TRBJ2-2, is GAGVSQSPRYKVTKRGQDVALRCDPISGHVSLYWYRQALGQGPEFLTYFNYEAQQDKSGLPNDRFSAERPEGSISTLTIQRTEQRDSAMYRCASSFEADYLANTGELFFGEGSRLTVL.

V is TRBV5-1 and J is TRBJ1-5; unclear D gene. In germline, CDR1 is SGHRS, CDR2 YFSETQ. V lost 0 bases to trimming and J lost 0 bases, with 4 bases between them. This CDR3 is 14 amino acids long. The CDR3 region has the DNA TGCGCCAGCAGCTTGGGCTATAGCAATCAGCCCCAGCATTTT. As protein: CASSLGYSNQPQHF. The variable domain in full, completed from reference TRBV5-1 and TRBJ1-5, reads KAGVTQTPRYLIKTRGQQVTLSCSPISGHRSVSWYQQTPGQGLQFLFEYFSETQRNKGNFPGRFSGRQFSNSRSEMNVSTLELGDSALYLCASSLGYSNQPQHFGDGTRLSIL.

The V call is TRBV5-1, the J call TRBJ2-2, with a possible D match to TRBD1 (6 bases). Trimming cost V 6 bases and J 7 bases, with 16 bases left between them. From germline, CDR1 is SGHRS and CDR2 YFSETQ. The CDR3 has 14 amino acids. CDR3 region: CASTSGTMIGELFF. DNA for the CDR3: TGCGCCAGCACCTCCGGGACAATGATCGGGGAGCTGTTTTTT.

With regard to this clone: An end of the junction differs from the germline gene, which may be a read error. The chain uses TRBV7-7 and TRBJ2-2; weak D call: TRBD2 (6 bases). CDR1 is SSHAT and CDR2 is FNYEAQ in the germline V gene (reference sequence). The CDR3 runs to 14 residues. The CDR3 DNA is TGTGCTAGCAGCCGGGGGACCGGCACCGGGGAGCTGTTTTTT. Its translation is CASSRGTGTGELFF.

The chain's CDR3 is CASSLTGGYGYTF. CDR3 sequence (DNA): TGTGCCAGCAGTTTAACAGGGGGCTATGGCTACACCTTC. The chain uses TRBV6-5 and TRBJ1-2; 8 bases are shared with TRBD1. Per the germline V gene, CDR1 is MNHEY and CDR2 is SVGAGI. This CDR3 has 13 residues. The V and J ends lost 4 bases and 4 bases, in that order; junction bases with no gene match: 2.

This chain links TRBV15 with TRBJ2-3; TRBD2 might be the D (6 bases). Germline lookup yields CDR1 LNHNV and CDR2 YYDKDF (reference sequence). The CDR3 is 16 residues long. The V and J ends lost 2 bases and 0 bases respectively, with 12 bases between them. Here the CDR3 reads CATSRSRDFSTDTQYF. Here the CDR3 DNA reads TGTGCCACCAGCAGATCACGGGACTTCAGCACAGATACGCAGTATTTT.

This chain uses TRBV7-9 with TRBJ2-3, with TRBD1 identical over 10 bases. The CDR3 runs to 18 residues. The V and J ends lost 5 bases and 2 bases, in that order; junction bases with no gene match: 13. CDR1 and CDR2 from the germline V gene are SEHNR and FQNEAQ (reference sequence). The CDR3 loop is CASSPLRDRGRYTDTQYF. For the CDR3, the DNA is TGTGCCAGCAGCCCTTTGAGGGACAGGGGACGTTACACAGATACGCAGTATTTT.

This chain joins TRBV5-1 and TRBJ2-7; perhaps TRBD1 as D (7 bases). Trimming took off 4 bases at V and 3 bases at J, with 17 bases between the two ends. The germline gives CDR1 SGHRS, CDR2 YFSETQ. This CDR3 region has 15 residues. The CDR3 region is CASSLNRGGYYEQYF. The DNA of the CDR3 is TGCGCCAGCAGCCTGAACAGGGGAGGATACTACGAGCAGTACTTC. The whole variable domain, filled in from reference TRBV5-1 and TRBJ2-7, reads KAGVTQTPRYLIKTRGQQVTLSCSPISGHRSVSWYQQTPGQGLQFLFEYFSETQRNKGNFPGRFSGRQFSNSRSEMNVSTLELGDSALYLCASSLNRGGYYEQYFGPGTRLTVT.

The J gene is TRBJ2-7, the V gene TRBV29-1, with TRBD1 identical over 8 bases. The CDR3 runs to 14 residues. With 2 bases clipped from V and 4 bases from J, the junction kept 7 bases outside the gene matches. Germline assignment: CDR1 SQVTM and CDR2 ANQGSEA. CDR3 protein: CSVETGGTSYEQYF. DNA for the CDR3: TGCAGCGTTGAAACAGGGGGTACGTCTTACGAGCAGTACTTC.

This clone was observed once. The chain employs TRBV5-8 and TRBJ2-7, with TRBD2 as a possible D gene (6 bases). Trimming pared 1 base from V and 5 bases from J, leaving 10 bases between. Germline V gene lookup returns CDR1 SGHTS and CDR2 YDEGEE. The CDR3 covers 13 residues. The CDR3 bases are TGTGCCAGCAGCTTGACTAGCCTCAACGAGCAGTACTTC. As protein: CASSLTSLNEQYF.

This clone was seen a handful of times. The chain joins TRBV12-5 to TRBJ2-1, with 15 bases aligning to TRBD2. The CDR3 covers 19 residues. Germline V gives CDR1 LGHNT, CDR2 FRNRAP. The ends lost 2 bases at V and 0 bases at J; junction bases unmatched: 5. The CDR3 nucleotides read TGTGCTAGTGGTTTGTTTGGACTAGCGGGAGGGAGCTCCTACAATGAGCAGTTCTTC. The encoded protein is CASGLFGLAGGSSYNEQFF.

Here the CDR3 DNA reads TGTGCCAGCTCGTGGGACAGGGGGCAAGAGACCCAGTACTTC. It yields the protein CASSWDRGQETQYF. This sequence joins TRBV18 and TRBJ2-5, with 11 bases lining up with TRBD1. Germline V gene lookup returns CDR1 KGHSH and CDR2 LQKENI. The CDR3 runs to 14 residues. V lost 6 bases to trimming and J lost 2 bases; unmatched junction nucleotides: 2.